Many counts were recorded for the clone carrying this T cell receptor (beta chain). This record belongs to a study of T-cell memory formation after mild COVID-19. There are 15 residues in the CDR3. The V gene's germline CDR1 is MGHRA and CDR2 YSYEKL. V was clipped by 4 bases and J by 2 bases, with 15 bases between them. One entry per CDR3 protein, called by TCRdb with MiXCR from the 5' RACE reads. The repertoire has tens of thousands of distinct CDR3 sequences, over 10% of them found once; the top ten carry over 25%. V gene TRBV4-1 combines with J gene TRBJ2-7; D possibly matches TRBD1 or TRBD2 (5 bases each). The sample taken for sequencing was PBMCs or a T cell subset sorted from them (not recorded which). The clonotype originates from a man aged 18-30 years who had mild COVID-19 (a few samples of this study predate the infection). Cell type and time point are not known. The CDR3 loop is CASSRDLGSPYEQYF. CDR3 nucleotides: TGCGCCAGCAGCCGGGACCTAGGTAGCCCCTACGAGCAGTACTTC.